This T cell receptor (beta chain) appears in the sequencing data of a study of blood T cell repertoires in COVID-19. Germline CDR1 and CDR2: SNHLY and FYNNEI. The V end lost 2 bases, the J end lost 2 bases, and 12 bases lay between the germline ends. This CDR3 has 15 residues. The protocol was immunoSEQ multiplex PCR, while the TCRdb copy is restricted to in-frame clones and leaves out a portion. The sample comprises hundreds of thousands of clones, over 75% of which are singletons, and just under 9.5% rests with the top ten. The TCR originated in a man between 18 and 35 years old with active or convalescent COVID-19. The chain recombines TRBV2 with TRBJ2-5; no clear D gene. What was sequenced was peripheral blood. In DNA form, the CDR3 reads TGTGCCAGCAGTGAAATGGAAACCGGGCAAGAGACCCAGTACTTC. This codes for CASSEMETGQETQYF.